The present TCR beta chain was sequenced within a study of blood T cells in healthy people across ages. It was with a sample-barcoded 5' primer and a J-beta primer mix that a second PCR of about 6 to 12 cycles was run. A single record per CDR3 protein comes from TCRdb applying MiXCR to the 5' RACE reads. The table has under 800,000 distinct CDR3 sequences, under 25% seen once. CDR3 size: 13 residues. CDR1 is DFQATT and CDR2 is SNEGSKA in the germline V gene (reference sequence). Trimming took 6 bases from V and 1 from J; bases not matched to a gene: 4. The sequenced sample consisted of blood. The chain carries TRBV20-1 and TRBJ2-3, with 7 bases identical to TRBD1. The sequence derives from a man between 65 and 79 years old in good health. CDR3: CSAKGTGTDTQYF. The CDR3, as DNA: TGCAGTGCGAAGGGGACAGGCACAGATACGCAGTATTTT.